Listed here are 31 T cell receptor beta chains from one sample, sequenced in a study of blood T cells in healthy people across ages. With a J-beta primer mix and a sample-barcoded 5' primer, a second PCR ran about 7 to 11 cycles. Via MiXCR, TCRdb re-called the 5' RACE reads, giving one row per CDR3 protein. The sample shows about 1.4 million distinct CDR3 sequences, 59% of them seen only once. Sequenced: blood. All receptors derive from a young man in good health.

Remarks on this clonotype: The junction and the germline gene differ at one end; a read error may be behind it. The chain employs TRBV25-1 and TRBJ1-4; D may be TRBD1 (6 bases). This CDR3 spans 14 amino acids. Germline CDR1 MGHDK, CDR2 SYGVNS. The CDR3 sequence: CASGDQGNLGKLFF. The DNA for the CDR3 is TGTGCCAGCGGTGACCAGGGGAATTTAGGAAAACTGTTTTTT. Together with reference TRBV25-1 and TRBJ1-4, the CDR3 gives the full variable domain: EADIYQTPRYLVIGTGKKITLECSQTMGHDKMYWYQQDPGMELHLIHYSYGVNSTEKGDLSSESTVSRIRTEHFPLTLESARPSHTSQYLCASGDQGNLGKLFFGSGTQLSVL.

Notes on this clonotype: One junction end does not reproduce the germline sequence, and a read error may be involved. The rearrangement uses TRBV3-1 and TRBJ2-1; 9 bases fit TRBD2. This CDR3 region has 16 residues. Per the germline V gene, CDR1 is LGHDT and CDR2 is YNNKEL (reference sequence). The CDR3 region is CASSQLAGNFYSEQFF. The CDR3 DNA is TGTGCCAGCAGCCAACTAGCGGGGAACTTCTACAGTGAGCAGTTCTTC.

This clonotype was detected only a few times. The CDR3 region has the DNA TGCAGCGCTCGAAGAACTCAGAGGGGTGAGCAGTTCTTC. Encoded protein: CSARRTQRGEQFF. The chain combines TRBV29-1 with TRBJ2-1, with D possibly being TRBD1 or TRBD2 (5 bases each). V was trimmed by 7 bases and J by 9 bases, leaving 19 bases between them. The CDR3 consists of 13 residues. Looked up from germline, CDR1 is SQVTM and CDR2 is ANQGSEA.

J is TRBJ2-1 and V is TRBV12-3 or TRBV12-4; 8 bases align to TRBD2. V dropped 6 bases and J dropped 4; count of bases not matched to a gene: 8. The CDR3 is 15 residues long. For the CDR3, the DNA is TGTGCCAGCAGAAAAAGCGGGAGTGGTTACAATGAGCAGTTCTTC. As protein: CASRKSGSGYNEQFF.

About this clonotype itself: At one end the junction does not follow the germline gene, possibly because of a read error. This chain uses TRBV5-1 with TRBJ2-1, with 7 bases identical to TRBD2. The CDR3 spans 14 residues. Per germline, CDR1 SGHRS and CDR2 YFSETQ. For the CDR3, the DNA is TGCGCCAGCAGCGGAACACGGGACTACAGTGAGCAGTTCTTC. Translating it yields CASSGTRDYSEQFF.

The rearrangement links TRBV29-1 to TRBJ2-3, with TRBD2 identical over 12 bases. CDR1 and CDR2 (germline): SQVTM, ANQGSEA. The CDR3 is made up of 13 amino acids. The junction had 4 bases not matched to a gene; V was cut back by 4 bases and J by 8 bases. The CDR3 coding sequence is TGCAGCGTTGGACTAGCGGGAGCGTCTACGCAGTATTTT. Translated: CSVGLAGASTQYF.

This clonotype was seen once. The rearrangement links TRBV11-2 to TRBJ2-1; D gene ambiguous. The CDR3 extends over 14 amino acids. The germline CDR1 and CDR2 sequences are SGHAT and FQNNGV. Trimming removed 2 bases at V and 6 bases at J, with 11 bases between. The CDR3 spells CASSLMASGNEQFF. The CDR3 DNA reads TGTGCCAGCAGCTTAATGGCGAGTGGCAATGAGCAGTTCTTC.

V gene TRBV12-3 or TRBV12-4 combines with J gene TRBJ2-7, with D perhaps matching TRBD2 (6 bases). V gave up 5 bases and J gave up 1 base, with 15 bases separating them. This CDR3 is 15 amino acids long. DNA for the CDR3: TGTGCCAGCAGTGGGACTGTAGCGGTATCCTACGAGCAGTACTTC. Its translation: CASSGTVAVSYEQYF.

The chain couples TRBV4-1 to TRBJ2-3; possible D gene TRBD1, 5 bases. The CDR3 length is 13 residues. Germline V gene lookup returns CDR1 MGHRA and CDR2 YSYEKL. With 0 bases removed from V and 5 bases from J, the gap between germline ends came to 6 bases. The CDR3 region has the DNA TGCGCCAGCAGCCAAGAAGGACAAGATACGCAGTATTTT. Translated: CASSQEGQDTQYF.

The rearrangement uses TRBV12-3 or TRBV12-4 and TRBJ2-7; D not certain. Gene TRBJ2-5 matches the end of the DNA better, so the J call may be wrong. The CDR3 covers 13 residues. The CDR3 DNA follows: TGTGCCAGCAGTGTACTACTTTCAGAGACCCAGTACTTC. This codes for CASSVLLSETQYF.

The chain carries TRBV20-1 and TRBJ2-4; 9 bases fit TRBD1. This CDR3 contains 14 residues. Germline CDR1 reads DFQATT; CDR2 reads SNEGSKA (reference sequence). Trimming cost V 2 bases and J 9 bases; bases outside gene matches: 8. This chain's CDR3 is CSARNPDRGGIQYF. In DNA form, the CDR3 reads TGCAGTGCTAGAAACCCGGACAGGGGAGGCATTCAGTACTTC.

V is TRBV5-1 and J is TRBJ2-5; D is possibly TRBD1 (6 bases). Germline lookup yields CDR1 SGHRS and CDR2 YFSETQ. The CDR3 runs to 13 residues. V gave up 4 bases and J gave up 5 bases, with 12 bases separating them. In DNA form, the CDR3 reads TGCGCCAGCAGCCCGGACAGCAGTGAGACCCAGTACTTC. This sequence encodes CASSPDSSETQYF.

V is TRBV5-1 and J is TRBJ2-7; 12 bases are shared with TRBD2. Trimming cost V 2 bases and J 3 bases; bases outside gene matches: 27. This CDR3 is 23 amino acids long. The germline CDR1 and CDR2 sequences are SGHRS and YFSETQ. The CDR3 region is CASSLRDSGHGLAGTTVYYEQYF. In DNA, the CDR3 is TGCGCCAGCAGCTTACGGGACAGTGGACATGGACTAGCGGGAACGACAGTCTACTACGAGCAGTACTTC.

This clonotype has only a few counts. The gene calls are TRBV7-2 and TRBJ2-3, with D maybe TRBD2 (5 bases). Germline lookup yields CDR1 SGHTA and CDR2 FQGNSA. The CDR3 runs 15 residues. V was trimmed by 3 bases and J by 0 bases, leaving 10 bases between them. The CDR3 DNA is TGTGCCAGCAGCTTTGAGGGATCTAGCACAGATACGCAGTATTTT. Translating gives CASSFEGSSTDTQYF.

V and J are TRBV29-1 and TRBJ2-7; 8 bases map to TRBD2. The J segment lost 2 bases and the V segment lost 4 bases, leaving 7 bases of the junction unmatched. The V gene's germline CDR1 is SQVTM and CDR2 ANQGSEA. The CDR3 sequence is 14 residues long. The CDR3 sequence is CSVGWGLETYEQYF. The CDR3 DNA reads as TGCAGCGTTGGATGGGGACTAGAGACCTACGAGCAGTACTTC.

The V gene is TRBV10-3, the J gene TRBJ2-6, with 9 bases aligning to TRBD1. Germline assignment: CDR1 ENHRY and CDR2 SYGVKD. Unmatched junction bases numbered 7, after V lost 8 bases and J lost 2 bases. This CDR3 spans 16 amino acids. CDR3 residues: CAIQGQGVTGANVLTF. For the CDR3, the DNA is TGTGCCATCCAGGGACAGGGAGTTACTGGGGCCAACGTCCTGACTTTC.

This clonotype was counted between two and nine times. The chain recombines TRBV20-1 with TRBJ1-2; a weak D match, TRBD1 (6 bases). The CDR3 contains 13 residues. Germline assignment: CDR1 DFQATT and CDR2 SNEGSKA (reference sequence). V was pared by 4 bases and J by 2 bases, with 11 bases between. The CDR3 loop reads CSATDRSNYGYTF. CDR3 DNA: TGCAGTGCTACTGACAGGAGCAACTATGGCTACACCTTC.

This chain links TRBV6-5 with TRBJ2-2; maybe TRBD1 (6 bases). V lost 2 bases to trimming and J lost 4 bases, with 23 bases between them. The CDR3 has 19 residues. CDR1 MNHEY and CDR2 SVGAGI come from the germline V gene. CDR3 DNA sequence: TGTGCCAGCAGTTACGGTTTCGCTGGGACACACACGAGCACCGGGGAGCTGTTTTTT. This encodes CASSYGFAGTHTSTGELFF.

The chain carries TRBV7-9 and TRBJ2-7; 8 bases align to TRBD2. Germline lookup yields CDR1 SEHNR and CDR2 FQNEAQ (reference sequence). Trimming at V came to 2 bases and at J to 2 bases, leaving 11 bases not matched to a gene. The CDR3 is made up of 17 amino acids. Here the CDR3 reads CASSLSPASGSPYEQYF. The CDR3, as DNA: TGTGCCAGCAGCTTATCCCCAGCTAGCGGGTCCCCCTACGAGCAGTACTTC.

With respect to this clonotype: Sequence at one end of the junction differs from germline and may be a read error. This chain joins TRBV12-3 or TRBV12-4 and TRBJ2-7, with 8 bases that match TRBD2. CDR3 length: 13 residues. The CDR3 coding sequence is TGTGCCAGCAGTGTAGCGGGGAAGTACGAGCAGTACTTC. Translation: CASSVAGKYEQYF.

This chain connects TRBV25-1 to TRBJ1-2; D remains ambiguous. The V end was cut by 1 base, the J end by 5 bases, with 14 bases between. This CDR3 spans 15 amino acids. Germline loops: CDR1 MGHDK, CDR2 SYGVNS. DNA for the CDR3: TGTGCCAGCAGTGAATTTGGTACAGCCCCATATGGCTACACCTTC. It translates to CASSEFGTAPYGYTF.

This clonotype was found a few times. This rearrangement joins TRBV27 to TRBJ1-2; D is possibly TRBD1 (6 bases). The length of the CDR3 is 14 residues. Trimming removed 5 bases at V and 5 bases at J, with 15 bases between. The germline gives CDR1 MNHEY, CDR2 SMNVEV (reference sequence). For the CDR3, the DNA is TGTGCCAGCAGTAACCGGGACACCCGGTATGGCTACACCTTC. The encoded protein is CASSNRDTRYGYTF.

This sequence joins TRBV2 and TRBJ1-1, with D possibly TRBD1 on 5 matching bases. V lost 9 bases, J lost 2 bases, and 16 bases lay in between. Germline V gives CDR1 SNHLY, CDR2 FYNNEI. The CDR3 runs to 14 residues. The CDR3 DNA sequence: TGTGCCAGAGCCTCGGGACCGACTAACACTGAAGCTTTCTTT. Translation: CARASGPTNTEAFF.

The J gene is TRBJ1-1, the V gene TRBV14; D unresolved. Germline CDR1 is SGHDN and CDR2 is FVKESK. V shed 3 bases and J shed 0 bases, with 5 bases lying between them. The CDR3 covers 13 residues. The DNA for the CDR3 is TGTGCCAGCAGCCACAACATGAACACTGAAGCTTTCTTT. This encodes CASSHNMNTEAFF.

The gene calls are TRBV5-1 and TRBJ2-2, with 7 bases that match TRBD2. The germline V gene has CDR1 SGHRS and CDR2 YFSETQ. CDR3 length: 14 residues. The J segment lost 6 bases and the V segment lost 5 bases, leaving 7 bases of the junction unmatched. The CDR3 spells CASSFWEGSGELFF. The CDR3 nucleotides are TGCGCCAGCAGTTTTTGGGAGGGTTCCGGGGAGCTGTTTTTT.

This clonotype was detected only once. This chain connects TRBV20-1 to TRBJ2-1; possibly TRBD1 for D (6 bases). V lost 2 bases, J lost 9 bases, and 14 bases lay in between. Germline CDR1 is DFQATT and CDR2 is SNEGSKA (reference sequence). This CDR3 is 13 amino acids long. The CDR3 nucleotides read TGCAGTGCTAGAACGTTTACACAGGGTGAGCAGTTCTTC. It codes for CSARTFTQGEQFF.

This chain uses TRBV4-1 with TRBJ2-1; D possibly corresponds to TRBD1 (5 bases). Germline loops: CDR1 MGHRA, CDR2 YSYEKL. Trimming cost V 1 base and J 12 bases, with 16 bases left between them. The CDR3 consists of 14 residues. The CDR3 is CASSQGLRDLGQFF. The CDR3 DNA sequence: TGCGCCAGCAGCCAAGGACTCAGGGATCTAGGGCAGTTCTTC.

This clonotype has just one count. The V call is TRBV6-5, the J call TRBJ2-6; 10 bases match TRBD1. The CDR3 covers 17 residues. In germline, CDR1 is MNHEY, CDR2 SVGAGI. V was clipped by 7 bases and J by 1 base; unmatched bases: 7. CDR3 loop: CASKPGQGFSGANVLTF. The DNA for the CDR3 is TGTGCCAGCAAGCCGGGACAGGGGTTTTCTGGGGCCAACGTCCTGACTTTC.

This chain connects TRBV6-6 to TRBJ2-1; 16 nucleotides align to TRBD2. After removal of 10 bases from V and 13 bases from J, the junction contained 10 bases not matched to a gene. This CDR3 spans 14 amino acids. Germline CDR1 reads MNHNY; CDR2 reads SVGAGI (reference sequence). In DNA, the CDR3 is TGTGCCATCTTCCCCGGGACTAGCGGGGGGGGCCAGTTCTTC. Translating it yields CAIFPGTSGGGQFF.

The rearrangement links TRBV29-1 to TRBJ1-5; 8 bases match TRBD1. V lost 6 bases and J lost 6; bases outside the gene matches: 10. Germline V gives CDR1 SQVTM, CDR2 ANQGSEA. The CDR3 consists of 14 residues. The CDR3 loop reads CSVATGARGQPQHF. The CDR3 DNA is TGCAGCGTCGCGACAGGGGCGCGTGGTCAGCCCCAGCATTTT.

The CDR3, as DNA: TGTGCCATCACCACGCCGGGACAGAACACTGAAGCTTTCTTT. Translating gives CAITTPGQNTEAFF. The chain couples TRBV10-3 to TRBJ1-1, with D possibly TRBD1 on 6 matching bases. The V end was cut by 7 bases, the J end by 1 base, with 13 bases between. The CDR3 runs to 14 residues. Germline lookup yields CDR1 ENHRY and CDR2 SYGVKD.